The rows below give T cell receptor beta chains drawn from one sample of a study of OX40 agonist ivuxolimab in advanced cancers. The assay was immunoSEQ multiplex PCR, and TCRdb's table has in-frame clones only and misses some. The data contain some 31,000 clones, over 60% of them singletons. Source: CD4+ or CD8+ T cells sorted from blood, taken in a trial of the OX40 agonist ivuxolimab. These receptors came from an adult with an advanced solid tumor such as melanoma, head and neck, liver or kidney cancer. Both conserved end residues are part of each CDR3. D genes are given only for firm matches. Clone size is given for some rows only: seen once, a few or many times, or a class if the clone is expanded.

length | J | V | D | size | DNA | CDR3
13 | TRBJ2-7 | TRBV30 | . | . | TGTGCCTGGAGCATTACGACCGCGGGGGAGCAGTACTTC | CAWSITTAGEQYF
16 | TRBJ2-3 | TRBV7-2 | TRBD2 | . | TGTGCCAGCAGCCTGACTAGCCTTCGGGGCACAGATACGCAGTATTTT | CASSLTSLRGTDTQYF
16 | TRBJ2-3 | TRBV7-2 | . | . | TGTGCCAGCAGTTCGTCGGCAGGGACCAGCACAGATACGCAGTATTTT | CASSSSAGTSTDTQYF
13 | TRBJ2-7 | TRBV14 | . | . | TGTGCCAGCAGCCGCCGAACAGGGAACGAGCAGTACTTC | CASSRRTGNEQYF
13 | TRBJ2-7 | TRBV5-5 | . | . | TGTGCCAGCAGCCAGGACATCTACTACGAGCAGTACTTC | CASSQDIYYEQYF
16 | TRBJ2-1 | TRBV5-1 | . | . | TGCGCCAGCAGCAAGGGACCGATTAGCTCCTACAATGAGCAGTTCTTC | CASSKGPISSYNEQFF
16 | TRBJ1-2 | TRBV9 | TRBD1 | . | TGTGCCAGCAGCGCGGGGGCCGGGACAGGGGGCGCGGGCTACACCTTC | CASSAGAGTGGAGYTF
14 | TRBJ1-5 | TRBV4-1 | . | . | TGCGCCAGCAGCCCCCGACAGGTCAATCAGCCCCAGCATTTT | CASSPRQVNQPQHF
16 | TRBJ2-1 | TRBV30 | TRBD1 | . | TGTGCCTGCATACTCAGGGGGCAGAATCTATACAATGAGCAGTTCTTC | CACILRGQNLYNEQFF
15 | TRBJ2-2 | TRBV2 | TRBD2 | . | TGTGCCAGCAGCACGACTAGCGGGAACACCGGGGAGCTGTTTTTT | CASSTTSGNTGELFF
16 | TRBJ1-2 | TRBV4-1 | . | once | TGCGCCAGCAGCCAAGATGGACGCAGCCTGCTCTATGGCTACACCTTC | CASSQDGRSLLYGYTF
13 | TRBJ2-7 | TRBV6-5 | . | . | TGTGCCAGCAGGTCTAGGGGGACCTACGAGCAGTACTTC | CASRSRGTYEQYF
16 | TRBJ2-3 | TRBV11-2 | TRBD1 | . | TGTGCCAGCAGCTTAGTGACGGGACAGAGCACAGATACGCAGTATTTT | CASSLVTGQSTDTQYF
16 | TRBJ1-2 | TRBV5-4 | . | . | TGTGCCAGCAGCTTAACCCAAGGACAGTCTAACTATGGCTACACCTTC | CASSLTQGQSNYGYTF
14 | TRBJ1-1 | TRBV5-6 | . | few | TGTGCCAGCAGCTTGGTAGGCAGGGGCACTGAAGCTTTCTTT | CASSLVGRGTEAFF
14 | TRBJ1-4 | TRBV7-9 | TRBD1 | . | TGTGCCAGCAGCTTAGGGGACAGTTTTGAAAAACTGTTTTTT | CASSLGDSFEKLFF
16 | TRBJ2-3 | TRBV30 | TRBD2 | . | TGTGCCTGGAGTCCTGGACTAGCGGGGGGCACAGATACGCAGTATTTT | CAWSPGLAGGTDTQYF
11 | TRBJ1-2 | TRBV20-1 | . | . | TGCAGTGCTAGAGAGTTAGGTGGCTACACCTTC | CSARELGGYTF
18 | TRBJ2-5 | TRBV5-1 | . | few | TGCGCCAGCAGCTTGGTAGTCGGGACTCAGAAGTCCCAAGAGACCCAGTACTTC | CASSLVVGTQKSQETQYF
14 | TRBJ1-1 | TRBV19 | . | . | TGTGCCAGTAGTTTGGAGATGGGATATGGTGAAGCTTTCTTT | CASSLEMGYGEAFF
13 | TRBJ1-2 | TRBV29-1 | TRBD1 | . | TGCAGCGTTGATGCGACAGGGGGTTCGGGCTACACCTTC | CSVDATGGSGYTF
15 | TRBJ2-7 | TRBV5-4 | TRBD2 | . | TGTGCCAGCAGCCCCGGACTAGCGGGGGACTACGAGCAGTACTTC | CASSPGLAGDYEQYF
15 | TRBJ2-5 | TRBV30 | . | . | TGTGCCTGGAGCCTGGCGATTGAGTTAGTGGAGACCCAGTACTTC | CAWSLAIELVETQYF
15 | TRBJ1-2 | TRBV19 | TRBD1 | . | TGTGCCAGTAGTACTATGGGACAGGGGGCTGGAGGCTACACCTTC | CASSTMGQGAGGYTF
15 | TRBJ2-6 | TRBV28 | . | . | TGTGCCAGCAGTTTACGAGGGCAAAAGGCCAACGTCCTGACTTTC | CASSLRGQKANVLTF
16 | TRBJ2-3 | TRBV19 | . | . | TGTGCCAGTAGTGCTGGGGGCCAGCGTGGGACAGATACGCAGTATTTT | CASSAGGQRGTDTQYF
12 | TRBJ1-1 | TRBV29-1 | . | . | TGCAGCGTTGAAGGGCCCACGCCTGAAGCTTTCTTT | CSVEGPTPEAFF
13 | TRBJ1-6 | TRBV7-9 | . | medium-sized | TGTGCCAGCAGCTTCAGGGATAATTCACCCCTCCACTTT | CASSFRDNSPLHF
13 | TRBJ2-7 | TRBV6-5 | TRBD1 | . | TGTGCCAGCAGCAGGGGACAGCCTTACGAGCAGTACTTC | CASSRGQPYEQYF
16 | TRBJ2-1 | TRBV5-1 | TRBD2 | . | TGCGCCAGCAGCCTGGGACTAGTAAGCTCCTACAATGAGCAGTTCTTC | CASSLGLVSSYNEQFF
13 | TRBJ2-3 | TRBV30 | . | . | TGTGCCCACAAGCTGGGGCGCACAGATACGCAGTATTTT | CAHKLGRTDTQYF
18 | TRBJ2-3 | TRBV28 | TRBD2 | . | TGTGCCAGCAGTTTGATACTAGCGGGAGTTACTAGCACAGATACGCAGTATTTT | CASSLILAGVTSTDTQYF
11 | TRBJ2-7 | TRBV6-5 | . | . | TGTGCCAGCAGGTACTCCGGCGAGCAGTACTTC | CASRYSGEQYF
15 | TRBJ1-2 | TRBV19 | . | . | TGTGCCAGTAGTCCCCTTTCAGACTCATTCGGGGGCTACACCTTC | CASSPLSDSFGGYTF
13 | TRBJ2-2 | TRBV29-1 | . | . | TGCAGCGTTGATTATATGGACACCGGGGAGCTGTTTTTT | CSVDYMDTGELFF
17 | TRBJ2-3 | TRBV11-2 | TRBD2 | . | TGTGCCAGCAGCCCGCGACTAGCGGGGGGGAGCACAGATACGCAGTATTTT | CASSPRLAGGSTDTQYF
14 | TRBJ1-1 | TRBV7-2 | . | . | TGTGCCAGCAGCTTCGGACATAGGAACACTGAAGCTTTCTTT | CASSFGHRNTEAFF
14 | TRBJ1-5 | TRBV6-5 | . | . | TGTGCCAGCAGTTACTCTATAGGCAATCAGCCCCAGCATTTT | CASSYSIGNQPQHF
15 | TRBJ1-4 | TRBV6-1 | . | few | TGTGCCAGCAGGAAGGGGTTCTTAACTAATGAAAAACTGTTTTTT | CASRKGFLTNEKLFF
14 | TRBJ2-7 | TRBV7-6 | . | . | TGTGCCAGCAGCTCAGGACTGGACGTTGGCGAGCAGTACTTC | CASSSGLDVGEQYF
14 | TRBJ1-1 | TRBV7-2 | . | . | TGTGCCAGCAGCTTTGGACGGGAGAACACTGAAGCTTTCTTT | CASSFGRENTEAFF
15 | TRBJ1-2 | TRBV28 | . | . | TGTGCCAGCAGTTTCGGGGATCCCAAGGTCTATGGCTACACCTTC | CASSFGDPKVYGYTF
12 | TRBJ1-1 | TRBV6-1 | . | . | TGTGCCAGCAGGGGCTGGCTCACTGAAGCTTTCTTT | CASRGWLTEAFF
15 | TRBJ2-5 | TRBV27 | . | . | TGTGCCAGCCGGGGAAGGGGGGCGCGGGGAGAGACCCAGTACTTC | CASRGRGARGETQYF
13 | TRBJ1-1 | TRBV12-5 | . | . | TGTGCTTCACAACCCACAGGGAACACTGAAGCTTTCTTT | CASQPTGNTEAFF
17 | TRBJ1-5 | TRBV6-4 | TRBD1 | . | TGTGCCAGCAGTGAATTGGGGGGACAGGGGTTACAATCAGCCCAGCATTTT | CASSELGGQGLQSAQHF
14 | TRBJ2-3 | TRBV7-2 | . | . | TGTGCCAGCAGCTCTATAGCGGCGGCAGATACGCAGTATTTT | CASSSIAAADTQYF
14 | TRBJ1-2 | TRBV5-8 | . | . | TGTGCCAGCAGTCAGGAGGGTAGTACTTATGGCTACACCTTC | CASSQEGSTYGYTF
17 | TRBJ1-3 | TRBV30 | TRBD1 | . | TGTGCCTGGGCCGGGACAGAATACCTTTCCTCTGGAAACACCATATATTTT | CAWAGTEYLSSGNTIYF
14 | TRBJ1-1 | TRBV27 | . | . | TGTGCCAGCACCCTTGGGGGGACTAACACTGAAGCTTTCTTT | CASTLGGTNTEAFF
16 | TRBJ2-2 | TRBV2 | . | . | TGTGCCAGCAGTGATCGGGGTGGGTTGGGCACCGGGGAGCTGTTTTTT | CASSDRGGLGTGELFF